The sequence of this T cell receptor (beta chain) was determined in a study of monozygotic twins with inflammatory bowel disease. The template switching step added UMIs that contained a 6-nucleotide sample barcode. Using the 5' RACE reads, TCRdb records one entry per CDR3 protein without DNA. Its table lists roughly 150,000 distinct CDR3 sequences. CDR1 SGHAT and CDR2 FQNNGV come from the germline V gene. The CDR3 is made up of 18 amino acids. This clonotype originated in a human donor with ulcerative colitis or Crohn's disease, or a healthy co-twin of an affected twin (not recorded which). The material sequenced was blood. The chain is built from TRBV11-2 and TRBJ1-3; TCRdb proposes TRBD1, but this gene call is untestable without DNA. This CDR3 reads CASSLIRDRGNRGNTIYF.